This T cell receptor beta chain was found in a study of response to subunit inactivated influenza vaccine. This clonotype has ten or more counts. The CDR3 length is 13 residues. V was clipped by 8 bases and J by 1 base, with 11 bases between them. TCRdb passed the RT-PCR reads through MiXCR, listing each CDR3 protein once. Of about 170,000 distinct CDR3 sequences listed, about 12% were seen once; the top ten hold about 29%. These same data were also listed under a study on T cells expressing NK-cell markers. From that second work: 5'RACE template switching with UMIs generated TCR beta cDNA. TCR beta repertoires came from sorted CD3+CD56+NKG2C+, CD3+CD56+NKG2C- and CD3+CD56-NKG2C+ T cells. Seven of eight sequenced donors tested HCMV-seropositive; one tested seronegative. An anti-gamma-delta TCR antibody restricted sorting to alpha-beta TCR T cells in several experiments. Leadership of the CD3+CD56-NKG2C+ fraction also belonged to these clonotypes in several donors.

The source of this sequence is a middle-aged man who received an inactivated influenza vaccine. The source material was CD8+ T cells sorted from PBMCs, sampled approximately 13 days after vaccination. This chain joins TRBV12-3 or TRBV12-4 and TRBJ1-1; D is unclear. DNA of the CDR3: TGTGCCAGCTTCGGTTATACGAACACTGAAGCTTTCTTT. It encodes CASFGYTNTEAFF.